Below, one TCR beta chain is given with its context. Ipilimumab, 1 mg/kg, started 14 to 28 days after autologous transplant. This entry belongs to a study of ipilimumab plus nivolumab after autologous stem cell transplantation. The protocol was immunoSEQ multiplex PCR, while the TCRdb copy is restricted to in-frame clones and leaves out a portion. Of some 44,000 clones in the sample, roughly 88% are singletons; the top ten hold approximately 0.88%. The receptor's source is a male donor with multiple myeloma. The sequencing used PBMCs, collected in a trial of ipilimumab plus nivolumab as post-transplant consolidation.

The CDR3 loop is CASSLVAGYSNQPQHF. As DNA, the CDR3 is TGTGCCAGCAGCTTAGTTGCGGGCTATAGCAATCAGCCCCAGCATTTT. The chain links TRBV7-2 to TRBJ1-5; the D is unclear. This CDR3 region has 16 residues. Trimming removed 1 base from V and 0 bases from J, with 10 bases in between. Germline V lookup: CDR1 SGHTA, CDR2 FQGNSA.